Sequencing of this T cell receptor beta chain was carried out in a study of blood T cell repertoires in COVID-19. Turning to the study itself: The United States, Italy and Spain provided the acute and convalescent COVID-19 samples.

Authors' data handling: Estimation of nucleated cell counts was performed using reference gene primer amplification. TCRdb's table, derived via immunoSEQ multiplex PCR, lists solely in-frame clones and lacks some. The V and J calls and the clone size are those of that table, but D and trimming were determined from the DNA. Among about 240,000 clones listed, roughly four fifths were seen once. The CDR3 sequence is 15 residues long. V lost 4 bases and J 0 bases, leaving 8 bases between the germline ends. The germline V gene has CDR1 SGHRS and CDR2 YFSETQ. The sequenced sample consisted of peripheral blood. V gene TRBV5-1 combines with J gene TRBJ2-6; D perhaps matches TRBD1 (5 bases). This receptor was identified in a woman aged 18-29 years with acute or convalescent COVID-19. The CDR3: CASSSDSSGANVLTF. The CDR3 region has the DNA TGCGCCAGCAGCAGCGACAGCTCTGGGGCCAACGTCCTGACTTTC.